A single sample is the source of the 5 T cell receptor beta chains below, sequenced in a study of shared clonotypes between healthy human individuals (dated by TCRdb to the early 2020s). The library came from the immunoSEQ multiplex PCR assay. Not all clones reach the TCRdb copy of this immuneACCESS table, which keeps in-frame sequences only. Checked studies attribute under half of the gap to unresolved V genes and leave the rest unexplained. The sample table lists about 1.1 million clones, around 77% of them with a count of one. Together, the top ten hold 0.7% to 0.95% of the sample. Input material: memory CD4+ T cells from PBMCs. The cell subset or site label here, explained by the study, means: CD45RA-negative fraction. These receptors all stem from a man younger than 35 in good health. Some clones in this sample may be carry-over from other donors' samples.

The chain is built from TRBV28 and TRBJ2-1; D is uncertain. Germline V gene data show CDR1 as MDHEN and CDR2 as SYDVKM. The CDR3 contains 16 residues. V dropped 5 bases and J dropped 7 bases, with 21 bases sitting between them. CDR3 sequence reads: CASSIPAGIKSNEQFF. In nucleotides, the CDR3 is TGTGCCAGCAGTATCCCCGCCGGAATAAAATCTAATGAGCAGTTCTTC.

This rearrangement joins TRBV18 to TRBJ2-7, with TRBD2 matching 8 bases. Germline V gene data show CDR1 as KGHSH and CDR2 as LQKENI. The CDR3 is 13 residues long. V trimming: 4 bases; J trimming: 4 bases; junction bases outside the gene matches: 3. CDR3 in amino acids: CASSRASGYEQYF. The CDR3 DNA reads as TGTGCCAGCTCACGGGCTAGCGGGTACGAGCAGTACTTC.

This chain uses TRBV29-1 with TRBJ1-2, with no clear D. CDR1 is SQVTM, CDR2 ANQGSEA, per germline. With 6 bases removed from V and 6 bases from J, the gap between germline ends came to 14 bases. This CDR3 spans 12 amino acids. The CDR3 is CSVAGRTDGYTF. Written as DNA, the CDR3 is TGCAGCGTCGCGGGCCGGACGGATGGCTACACCTTC.

Concerning this clone: Other DNA sequences within the sample encode an identical CDR3. The chain is built from TRBV10-3 and TRBJ2-3; perhaps TRBD1 as D (5 bases). Trimming took 10 bases from V and 0 from J, leaving 8 bases between them. The CDR3 sequence is 12 residues long. Germline V gives CDR1 ENHRY, CDR2 SYGVKD. CDR3 sequence: CATQGSTDTQYF. CDR3 nucleotides: TGTGCCACGCAGGGAAGCACAGATACGCAGTATTTT.

The chain's CDR3 is CASSLGRAGANVLTF. The CDR3 DNA follows: TGTGCCAGCAGCCTAGGGAGGGCTGGGGCCAACGTCCTGACTTTC. The chain is built from TRBV27 and TRBJ2-6; 7 bases map to TRBD2. Losses at the gene ends were 6 bases for V and 2 bases for J; bases not matched to a gene: 4. Germline V CDR1 and CDR2: MNHEY, SMNVEV (reference sequence). The CDR3 runs 15 residues.